These 4 T cell receptor beta chains were all obtained from the same sample, sequenced in a study of cytomegalovirus exposure and HLA in healthy donors. The PCR ran on 60 Vbeta and 13 Jbeta primers. Assay: immunoSEQ multiplex PCR; the TCRdb copy retains only in-frame clones and omits some. Among 76,000 or so clones listed, 78% were seen once. The sample taken for sequencing was PBMCs. The source is a woman aged 35 to 49 in good health and CMV-seropositive.

This chain joins TRBV13 and TRBJ2-5; 13 bases align to TRBD2. The CDR3 contains 15 residues. The V gene's germline CDR1 is PRHDT and CDR2 FYEKMQ (reference sequence). V shed 5 bases and J 3 bases; nucleotides not matched to a gene: 3. CDR3 amino acids: CASSLGLAGKETQYF. The DNA of the CDR3 is TGTGCCAGCAGCCTGGGACTAGCGGGAAAAGAGACCCAGTACTTC.

The V gene is TRBV9, the J gene TRBJ2-3; 14 bases align to TRBD2. The length of the CDR3 is 18 residues. Germline V lookup: CDR1 SGDLS, CDR2 YYNGEE. V lost 7 bases, J lost 2 bases, and 12 bases stayed unmatched. The CDR3: CASGSRLAGGLVTDTQYF. CDR3 DNA sequence: TGTGCCAGCGGCTCGCGACTAGCGGGGGGGCTTGTCACAGATACGCAGTATTTT.

V gene TRBV7-2 combines with J gene TRBJ2-4; D is perhaps TRBD1 (5 bases). The CDR3 spans 12 residues. The V end lost 5 bases, the J end lost 7 bases, and 9 bases lay between the germline ends. Germline CDR1 and CDR2: SGHTA and FQGNSA. CDR3 loop: CASSINRNIQYF. The CDR3 DNA follows: TGTGCCAGCAGCATTAACAGGAACATTCAGTACTTC.

The V call is TRBV5-1, the J call TRBJ1-5; unclear D gene. CDR1 SGHRS and CDR2 YFSETQ come from the germline V gene. The CDR3 spans 14 residues. V shed 2 bases and J shed 5 bases, with 11 bases lying between them. CDR3 sequence (DNA): TGCGCCAGCAGCTTCGGGGTAGGCCATCAGCCCCAGCATTTT. This sequence encodes CASSFGVGHQPQHF.